This paragraph reports one TCR beta chain. A much larger clonotype is one base distant, so this may be a read error. The sample is drawn from a study of beta chain features in type 1 diabetes. Germline lookup yields CDR1 SGHTA and CDR2 FQGTGA. Trimming took off 5 bases at V and 0 bases at J, with 7 bases between the two ends. This CDR3 region has 13 residues. The entirety of the isolated RNA underwent reverse transcription, so expressed TCRB transcripts were sequenced. Here immunoSEQ multiplex PCR was the method, and the copy in TCRdb shows in-frame clones only, minus some. The sample holds 900,000 or so clones, roughly 15% seen once.

Sequenced input: naive CD4+ T cells from blood. The TCR originated in a woman aged 18-29 years in good health. The chain links TRBV7-3 to TRBJ1-1; D not resolved. Here the CDR3 reads CASSQELNTEAFF. The CDR3, as DNA: TGTGCCAGCAGCCAGGAATTGAACACTGAAGCTTTCTTT.